This T cell receptor beta chain was obtained from a study of T-cell reconstitution after alpha-beta-depleted transplantation in children. The CDR3 has 17 residues. CDR1 and CDR2 (germline): DFQATT, SNEGSKA (reference sequence). Trimming shortened V by 2 bases and J by 4 bases, and 21 bases separated the two germline ends. Ten or more counts support this clonotype. Unique molecular identifiers were incorporated into the prepared TCRbeta library. TCRdb reprocessed the PCR reads with MiXCR, giving one entry per CDR3 protein. Of 180,000 or so distinct CDR3 sequences in the sample, 6.3% were seen once. V and J are TRBV20-1 and TRBJ2-1, with D tentatively TRBD2 (5 bases). Sequencing used PBMCs, obtained before TCRalphabeta/CD19-depleted stem cell transplant. The clonotype comes from a girl in the first two years of life with combined immunodeficiency, due to receive a stem cell transplant. The CDR3 DNA reads TGCAGTGCTAGATCCGCGGGCGCTCTGGCGATTTACAATGAGCAGTTCTTC. It translates to CSARSAGALAIYNEQFF.